The 24 T cell receptor beta chains in this list originate from one sample, sequenced in a study of shared clonotypes between healthy human individuals. Clones were read by immunoSEQ multiplex PCR, and TCRdb kept only the in-frame ones, dropping some. The sample consists of just over 2,000,000 clones, approximately 94% of them appearing once. Positively selected for CCR7, the CD45RO-negative cells used as naive CD8 cells excluded terminally differentiated effector memory CD45RA+ cells. Sequenced input: naive CD8+ T cells sorted from blood. All receptors come from a man aged 18 to 35 in good health.

This CDR3 reads CARSRGEGIFGELFF. The CDR3 DNA follows: TGTGCCAGAAGCCGCGGGGAGGGGATTTTTGGGGAGCTGTTTTTT. The chain combines TRBV5-3 with TRBJ2-2, with 7 positions matching TRBD2. TRBV5-3 is an open reading frame, and its role is uncertain. The CDR3 totals 15 residues. After removal of 4 bases from V and 8 bases from J, the junction contained 11 bases not matched to a gene.

The rearrangement uses TRBV9 and TRBJ2-5; possibly TRBD1 for D (6 bases). CDR3 length equals 14 residues. V lost 3 bases to trimming and J lost 1 base, with 10 bases between them. The germline CDR1 and CDR2 sequences are SGDLS and YYNGEE. DNA of the CDR3: TGTGCCAGCAGCGCCCGGGACACCCAAGAGACCCAGTACTTC. This gives the protein CASSARDTQETQYF.

The DNA for the CDR3 is TGCGCCAGCACCTACGGAGGGGGGGTCATGAACACTGAAGCTTTCTTT. This codes for CASTYGGGVMNTEAFF. V gene TRBV4-1 combines with J gene TRBJ1-1; perhaps TRBD1 as D (6 bases). The CDR3 extends over 16 amino acids. The germline V gene has CDR1 MGHRA and CDR2 YSYEKL. V was shortened by 7 bases and J by 0 bases, with 18 bases between the two germline ends.

To note about this clone: The same CDR3 also results from other DNA sequences found in this sample. The chain links TRBV6-5 to TRBJ1-2; tentative D call: TRBD1 (6 bases). Germline assignment: CDR1 MNHEY and CDR2 SVGAGI. The CDR3 contains 14 residues. Trimming shortened V by 2 bases and J by 3 bases, and 10 bases separated the two germline ends. The chain's CDR3 is CASSYGGADYGYTF. CDR3 sequence (DNA): TGTGCCAGCAGTTACGGGGGGGCCGACTATGGCTACACCTTC.

This chain uses TRBV13 with TRBJ2-7, with TRBD1 matching over 11 bases. The CDR3 runs to 16 residues. Germline CDR1 is PRHDT and CDR2 is FYEKMQ (reference sequence). The V and J ends lost 3 bases and 1 base, in that order; junction bases with no gene match: 5. The CDR3 reads CASSFSGTGGSYEQYF. The CDR3 DNA sequence: TGTGCCAGCAGCTTTTCCGGGACAGGGGGTTCCTACGAGCAGTACTTC.

Regarding this clone: A read error may explain this, as a much larger clone is one base away. The sample carries other DNA sequences with the same CDR3. CDR3 nucleotide sequence: TGTGCCAGCAGCGTCGGAGGGAGCACTGAAGCTTTCTTT. It translates to CASSVGGSTEAFF. The rearrangement uses TRBV9 and TRBJ1-1; D unresolved. The V and J ends lost 2 bases and 4 bases respectively, with 9 bases between them. The germline gives CDR1 SGDLS, CDR2 YYNGEE. This CDR3 has 13 residues.

The chain is built from TRBV4-3 and TRBJ1-2; D might be TRBD1 (6 bases). The CDR3 is 16 residues long. Germline CDR1 LGHNA, CDR2 YSLEER. Trimming removed 0 bases from V and 5 bases from J, with 16 bases in between. CDR3 nucleotides: TGCGCCAGCAGCCAAGATAGCGAGGGGGTGCCTTATGGCTACACCTTC. Encoded protein: CASSQDSEGVPYGYTF.

This clone was counted a single time. This chain connects TRBV2 to TRBJ2-5; D gene uncertain. The CDR3 spans 11 residues. Germline V gene data show CDR1 as SNHLY and CDR2 as FYNNEI. V was trimmed by 8 bases and J by 5 bases, leaving 9 bases between them. CDR3 sequence: CASSYSETQYF. CDR3 nucleotides: TGTGCCAGCTCGTACAGTGAGACCCAGTACTTC.

The rearrangement joins TRBV10-1 to TRBJ2-2; TRBD2 agrees at 7 bases. Germline V gene sequence: CDR1 WNHNN, CDR2 SYGVQD (reference sequence). V trimming: 3 bases; J trimming: 4 bases; junction bases outside the gene matches: 8. This CDR3 contains 16 residues. The CDR3 coding sequence is TGCGCCAGCAGTGACCCCGGGTCGGGGGGCACCGGGGAGCTGTTTTTT. As protein: CASSDPGSGGTGELFF.

This chain joins TRBV9 and TRBJ2-4, with no clear D. V dropped 3 bases and J dropped 7 bases, with 11 bases sitting between them. In germline, CDR1 is SGDLS, CDR2 YYNGEE. This CDR3 is built from 13 residues. CDR3: CASSGFLGNIQYF. In DNA, the CDR3 is TGTGCCAGCAGCGGCTTTTTGGGGAACATTCAGTACTTC. The variable domain in full, completed from reference TRBV9 and TRBJ2-4, reads DSGVTQTPKHLITATGQRVTLRCSPRSGDLSVYWYQQSLDQGLQFLIQYYNGEERAKGNILERFSAQQFPDLHSELNLSSLELGDSALYFCASSGFLGNIQYFGAGTRLSVL.

The J gene is TRBJ1-1, the V gene TRBV7-9; TRBD1 is a possible D gene (5 bases). Germline assignment: CDR1 SEHNR and CDR2 FQNEAQ (reference sequence). The length of the CDR3 is 14 residues. Trimming removed 3 bases at V and 1 base at J, with 9 bases between. CDR3 region: CASSFLQENTEAFF. In DNA, the CDR3 is TGTGCCAGCAGCTTTTTACAGGAGAACACTGAAGCTTTCTTT.

The CDR3 nucleotides read TGTGCCAGTAGTACAACCGGGACTACAAACGAGCAGTACTTC. It specifies CASSTTGTTNEQYF. The V gene is TRBV19, the J gene TRBJ2-7; 7 bases fit TRBD2. The J segment lost 5 bases and the V segment lost 4 bases, leaving 8 bases of the junction unmatched. The CDR3 length is 14 residues. Germline V gives CDR1 LNHDA, CDR2 SQIVND (reference sequence).

J is TRBJ2-1 and V is TRBV6-4, with 8 positions matching TRBD2. Germline values: CDR1 MRHNA, CDR2 SNTAGT. The CDR3 spans 15 residues. The V gene end was trimmed by 2 bases and the J gene end by 1 base; junction bases not matched to a gene: 1. This CDR3 reads CASSDRLASYNEQFF. DNA of the CDR3: TGTGCCAGCAGTGACCGACTAGCGTCCTACAATGAGCAGTTCTTC.

The chain carries TRBV6-6 and TRBJ2-7; no firm D call. CDR1 is MNHNY and CDR2 is SVGAGI in the germline V gene (reference sequence). With 6 bases removed from V and 4 bases from J, the gap between germline ends came to 10 bases. This CDR3 is 12 amino acids long. The CDR3 DNA reads TGTGCCAGCAGCCGGTCCCCATACGAGCAGTACTTC. Translation: CASSRSPYEQYF.

V is TRBV6-6 and J is TRBJ1-2; 8 bases line up with TRBD1. Losses at the gene ends were 7 bases for V and 2 bases for J; bases not matched to a gene: 9. The germline V gene has CDR1 MNHNY and CDR2 SVGAGI (reference sequence). The CDR3 has 15 residues. The CDR3 is CASTPHGQGNYGYTF. In DNA, the CDR3 is TGTGCCAGCACTCCACACGGACAGGGAAACTATGGCTACACCTTC.

The chain employs TRBV7-9 and TRBJ2-5, with 11 bases lining up with TRBD1. Germline V gene lookup returns CDR1 SEHNR and CDR2 FQNEAQ (reference sequence). This CDR3 comprises 16 residues. J lost 4 bases, V lost 5 bases, and 9 bases had no gene match. CDR3: CASSQAPGQGGETQYF. In DNA, the CDR3 is TGTGCCAGCAGCCAAGCCCCGGGACAGGGGGGAGAGACCCAGTACTTC.

The rearrangement uses TRBV19 and TRBJ2-7, with a possible D match to TRBD2 (7 bases). The ends were cut back, 4 bases at V and 4 bases at J, with 14 bases in the middle. This CDR3 has 14 amino acids. Germline values: CDR1 LNHDA, CDR2 SQIVND (reference sequence). The CDR3 bases are TGTGCCAGTAGTACGGACAGCGGGAAGTACGAGCAGTACTTC. Translation gives CASSTDSGKYEQYF.

V gene TRBV30 combines with J gene TRBJ2-1; D uncertain. V was shortened by 5 bases and J by 0 bases, with 11 bases between the two germline ends. The CDR3 extends over 14 amino acids. CDR1 GTSNPN and CDR2 SVGIG come from the germline V gene (reference sequence). CDR3 coding DNA: TGTGCCTGGGGCCCGGAGAACTCCTACAATGAGCAGTTCTTC. Translating it yields CAWGPENSYNEQFF.

This chain joins TRBV4-1 and TRBJ2-5, with 10 bases that match TRBD2. Germline CDR1 MGHRA, CDR2 YSYEKL. Trimming removed 5 bases from V and 5 bases from J; junction bases left unmatched: 5. The length of the CDR3 is 14 residues. CDR3 region: CASSNPGLAETQYF. The DNA of the CDR3 is TGCGCCAGCAGCAACCCGGGACTAGCGGAGACCCAGTACTTC.

V gene TRBV28 combines with J gene TRBJ2-1, with D hard to call. Germline loops: CDR1 MDHEN, CDR2 SYDVKM. The V end lost 2 bases, the J end lost 4 bases, and 3 bases lay between the germline ends. The length of the CDR3 is 12 residues. The CDR3 spells CASSLVYNEQFF. The CDR3 nucleotides are TGTGCCAGCAGTTTAGTTTACAATGAGCAGTTCTTC.

About this clone: The same CDR3 also results from other DNA sequences found in this sample. This chain joins TRBV5-6 and TRBJ2-1; D remains unclear. This CDR3 has 12 amino acids. V lost 1 base and J 3 bases, leaving 2 bases between the germline ends. In germline, CDR1 is SGHDT, CDR2 YYEEEE. The DNA of the CDR3 is TGTGCCAGCAGCTTGAACTACAATGAGCAGTTCTTC. Translated: CASSLNYNEQFF. The full variable domain, in which reference TRBV5-6 and TRBJ2-1 provide the parts outside the CDR3, is DAGVTQSPTHLIKTRGQQVTLRCSPKSGHDTVSWYQQALGQGPQFIFQYYEEEERQRGNFPDRFSGHQFPNYSSELNVNALLLGDSALYLCASSLNYNEQFFGPGTRLTVL.

This clone showed up just a few times. The gene calls are TRBV9 and TRBJ1-5, with D uncertain. The V gene lost 0 bases and the J gene lost 5 bases, with 9 bases spanning the gap. The CDR3 consists of 14 residues. Germline CDR1 SGDLS, CDR2 YYNGEE. CDR3 in DNA: TGTGCCAGCAGCGTAGGGAGTCCGGATCAGCCCCAGCATTTT. Encoded protein: CASSVGSPDQPQHF.

In its sample, this clone was seen once. V usage is TRBV9 and J usage is TRBJ2-7; 8 bases are a match to TRBD1. Germline CDR1 and CDR2: SGDLS and YYNGEE. This CDR3 is built from 16 residues. J gave up 0 bases and V 2 bases, and 7 bases lay outside the gene matches. CDR3 sequence: CASSVNRGAASYEQYF. CDR3 DNA: TGTGCCAGCAGCGTCAACAGGGGGGCGGCCTCCTACGAGCAGTACTTC. Complete variable domain (other parts from reference TRBV9 and TRBJ2-7): DSGVTQTPKHLITATGQRVTLRCSPRSGDLSVYWYQQSLDQGLQFLIQYYNGEERAKGNILERFSAQQFPDLHSELNLSSLELGDSALYFCASSVNRGAASYEQYFGPGTRLTVT.

The V and J genes are TRBV27 and TRBJ2-7; the D gene is possibly TRBD2 (6 bases). CDR3 length: 15 amino acids. Germline V gene lookup returns CDR1 MNHEY and CDR2 SMNVEV (reference sequence). With 2 bases removed from V and 5 bases from J, the gap between germline ends came to 16 bases. CDR3 DNA sequence: TGTGCCAGCAGTTTAGACCCTAGCGTCCCCGACGAGCAGTACTTC. Its protein product is CASSLDPSVPDEQYF.